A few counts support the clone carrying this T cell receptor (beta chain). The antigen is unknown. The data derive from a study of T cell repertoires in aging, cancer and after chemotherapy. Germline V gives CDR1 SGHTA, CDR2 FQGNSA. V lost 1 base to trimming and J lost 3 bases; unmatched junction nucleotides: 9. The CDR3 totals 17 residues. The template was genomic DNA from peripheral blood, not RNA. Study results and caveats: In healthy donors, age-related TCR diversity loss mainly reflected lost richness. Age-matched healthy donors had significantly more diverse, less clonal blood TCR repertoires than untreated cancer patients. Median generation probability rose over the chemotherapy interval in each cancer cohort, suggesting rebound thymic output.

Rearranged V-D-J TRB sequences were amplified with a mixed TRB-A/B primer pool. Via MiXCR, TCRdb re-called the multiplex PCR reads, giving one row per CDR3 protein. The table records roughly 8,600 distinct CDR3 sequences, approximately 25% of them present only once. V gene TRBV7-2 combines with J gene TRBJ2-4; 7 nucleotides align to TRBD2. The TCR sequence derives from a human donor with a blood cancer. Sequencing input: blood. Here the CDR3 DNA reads TGTGCCAGCAGCTTAGGACTAGCCACCTCAGGCAAAAACATTCAGTACTTC. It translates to CASSLGLATSGKNIQYF.